The clone carrying this TCR beta chain was recorded many times. Its specificity is unknown. As handled by the study authors: It was from CDR3 differences across clinicopathological groups that a distant-metastasis classifier for papillary thyroid cancer was built. With MiXCR, TCRdb called clones anew from the PCR reads. The V and J calls reflect TCRdb's pipeline rather than the authors' work. The sample lists roughly 30,000 clones, roughly 18% occurring once. This sample is part of a study of metastatic and nonmetastatic thyroid tumors. As for the study in general: Repertoires of blood and of tissue (tumor or nodule) from malignant and benign thyroid patients were compared. Study-level findings and limits: It was reportedly found that TCR beta diversity was significantly higher in malignant thyroid tumors than in benign nodules, a difference seen in both blood and tumor samples.

No patient had received any treatment before thyroid surgery. The CDR3 runs to 13 residues. Germline CDR1 and CDR2: DFQATT and SNEGSKA (reference sequence). The V gene end was trimmed by 7 bases and the J gene end by 7 bases; junction bases not matched to a gene: 9. The gene calls are TRBV20-1 and TRBJ2-1, with 8 bases that match TRBD1. The sequencing sample was made of blood. This receptor was identified in a female donor with papillary thyroid cancer or a benign thyroid nodule (not recorded which). Some clones in this sample may be carry-over from other donors' samples. In DNA form, the CDR3 reads TGCAGTGGGTGGCAGGACAGGGTGAATGAGCAGTTCTTC. Its protein product is CSGWQDRVNEQFF.